This is a list of T cell receptor beta chains from one sample in a study of a mutant IDH1 vaccine in newly diagnosed glioma. These receptors are not linked to any known antigen. Only in-frame clones appear in the TCRdb table, and some are missing; sequencing was by immunoSEQ multiplex PCR. The table includes 50,000 to 70,000 clones, 80% to 90% detected once. This sample comprised PBMCs, obtained from a glioma patient whose treatment included an IDH1 peptide vaccine. The source is a man aged 35-49 years with glioma. Each CDR3 is given with its conserved first and last residue. A D gene is named only where the DNA matches it firmly. Clone size is stated in some rows and not others, as once, few, many or a class when expanded.

d_call: TRBD1
v_call: TRBV5-1
j_call: TRBJ1-1
clone_size: NA
cdr3_aa: CASSGGTETEAFF
cdr3_nt: TGCGCCAGCAGCGGGGGGACAGAAACTGAAGCTTTCTTT

d_call: NA
v_call: TRBV19
j_call: TRBJ1-5
clone_size: once
cdr3_aa: CASSIVGYSNQPQHF
cdr3_nt: TGTGCCAGTAGTATCGTGGGCTATAGCAATCAGCCCCAGCATTTT

d_call: TRBD2
v_call: TRBV19
j_call: TRBJ2-7
clone_size: once
cdr3_aa: CASSIGGELFYEQYF
cdr3_nt: TGTGCCAGTAGTATCGGGGGGGAGCTTTTCTACGAGCAGTACTTC

d_call: TRBD2
v_call: TRBV10-1
j_call: TRBJ2-1
clone_size: once
cdr3_aa: CASSGSGIRNEQFF
cdr3_nt: TGCGCCAGCAGTGGTAGCGGGATTCGTAATGAGCAGTTCTTC

d_call: NA
v_call: TRBV6-5
j_call: TRBJ1-4
clone_size: NA
cdr3_aa: CASRPHTNEKLFF
cdr3_nt: TGTGCCAGCAGGCCACATACTAATGAAAAACTGTTTTTT

d_call: TRBD2
v_call: TRBV11-2
j_call: TRBJ2-1
clone_size: NA
cdr3_aa: CASSSGGGSYNEQFF
cdr3_nt: TGTGCCAGCAGCTCTGGGGGGGGCTCCTACAATGAGCAGTTCTTC

d_call: TRBD1
v_call: TRBV5-6
j_call: TRBJ2-7
clone_size: NA
cdr3_aa: CASSLLGQGSGEQYF
cdr3_nt: TGTGCCAGCAGCTTGTTAGGACAGGGGTCCGGCGAGCAGTACTTC

d_call: TRBD1
v_call: TRBV10-3
j_call: TRBJ1-5
clone_size: once
cdr3_aa: CAIFRTGGGNQPQHF
cdr3_nt: TGTGCCATCTTCCGGACAGGGGGCGGCAATCAGCCCCAGCATTTT

d_call: TRBD2
v_call: TRBV18
j_call: TRBJ2-7
clone_size: few
cdr3_aa: CASSPRVAGGNEQYF
cdr3_nt: TGTGCCAGCTCACCGCGGGTAGCGGGAGGTAACGAGCAGTACTTC

d_call: NA
v_call: TRBV13
j_call: TRBJ2-2
clone_size: once
cdr3_aa: CASSLGAGGLTGELFF
cdr3_nt: TGTGCCAGCAGCTTAGGCGCCGGGGGCCTCACCGGGGAGCTGTTTTTT

d_call: NA
v_call: TRBV2
j_call: TRBJ1-5
clone_size: NA
cdr3_aa: CASTPGPINQPQHF
cdr3_nt: TGTGCCAGCACCCCGGGACCGATCAATCAGCCCCAGCATTTT

d_call: NA
v_call: TRBV6-4
j_call: TRBJ1-2
clone_size: NA
cdr3_aa: CASSPEVGYGYTF
cdr3_nt: TGTGCCAGCAGTCCGGAAGTGGGCTATGGCTACACCTTC

d_call: NA
v_call: TRBV7-2
j_call: TRBJ2-3
clone_size: NA
cdr3_aa: CASSPRASTDTQYF
cdr3_nt: TGTGCCAGCAGCCCACGGGCTAGCACAGATACGCAGTATTTT

d_call: TRBD1
v_call: TRBV4-3
j_call: TRBJ1-4
clone_size: NA
cdr3_aa: CASSQEGRGASSEKLFF
cdr3_nt: TGCGCCAGCAGCCAAGAGGGCAGGGGGGCGTCAAGTGAAAAACTGTTTTTT

d_call: TRBD1
v_call: TRBV27
j_call: TRBJ2-3
clone_size: NA
cdr3_aa: CASKKGRGSTDTQYF
cdr3_nt: TGTGCCAGCAAAAAGGGCAGGGGGAGCACAGATACGCAGTATTTT

d_call: NA
v_call: TRBV7-2
j_call: TRBJ2-3
clone_size: NA
cdr3_aa: CASSLGSSQYF
cdr3_nt: TGTGCCAGCAGCTTAGGGTCGTCGCAGTATTTT

d_call: NA
v_call: TRBV2
j_call: TRBJ2-3
clone_size: NA
cdr3_aa: CASVAAATDTQYF
cdr3_nt: TGTGCCAGTGTAGCGGCAGCCACAGATACGCAGTATTTT

d_call: TRBD2
v_call: TRBV19
j_call: TRBJ2-7
clone_size: NA
cdr3_aa: CASSVGLPYEQYF
cdr3_nt: TGTGCCAGTAGTGTGGGACTACCCTACGAGCAGTACTTC

d_call: NA
v_call: TRBV7-2
j_call: TRBJ2-5
clone_size: once
cdr3_aa: CASSLGGLMYQETQYF
cdr3_nt: TGTGCCAGCAGCTTAGGGGGCCTCATGTACCAAGAGACCCAGTACTTC

d_call: NA
v_call: TRBV19
j_call: TRBJ2-7
clone_size: NA
cdr3_aa: CASSITGDSYEQYF
cdr3_nt: TGTGCCAGTAGTATTACAGGTGACTCCTACGAGCAGTACTTC

d_call: TRBD1
v_call: TRBV5-6
j_call: TRBJ2-2
clone_size: NA
cdr3_aa: CASSLEGTGVTGELFF
cdr3_nt: TGTGCCAGCAGCTTGGAAGGGACAGGGGTGACCGGGGAGCTGTTTTTT

d_call: NA
v_call: TRBV10-3
j_call: TRBJ1-1
clone_size: few
cdr3_aa: CAISGGGHSNTEAFF
cdr3_nt: TGTGCCATCAGTGGAGGGGGACATTCGAACACTGAAGCTTTCTTT

d_call: TRBD2
v_call: TRBV7-9
j_call: TRBJ2-3
clone_size: NA
cdr3_aa: CAGEAVAGDGTQYF
cdr3_nt: TGTGCGGGAGAGGCAGTAGCGGGAGACGGTACGCAGTATTTT

d_call: TRBD1
v_call: TRBV5-4
j_call: TRBJ1-2
clone_size: NA
cdr3_aa: CASSSIDRAKTF
cdr3_nt: TGTGCCAGCAGCTCGATTGACAGGGCGAAAACCTTC

d_call: TRBD2
v_call: TRBV6-6
j_call: TRBJ2-1
clone_size: NA
cdr3_aa: CASRDTGGRDEQFF
cdr3_nt: TGTGCCAGCAGAGATACGGGCGGGAGAGATGAGCAGTTCTTC

d_call: NA
v_call: TRBV5-6
j_call: TRBJ2-4
clone_size: once
cdr3_aa: CASSSGGRSIAKNIQYF
cdr3_nt: TGTGCCAGCAGCTCCGGGGGCAGGTCGATAGCCAAAAACATTCAGTACTTC

d_call: NA
v_call: TRBV27
j_call: TRBJ2-7
clone_size: NA
cdr3_aa: CASSPQEGYEQYF
cdr3_nt: TGTGCCAGCAGTCCCCAGGAGGGATACGAGCAGTACTTC

d_call: NA
v_call: TRBV2
j_call: TRBJ1-4
clone_size: NA
cdr3_aa: CASSEARGYNEKLFF
cdr3_nt: TGTGCCAGCAGTGAAGCGCGAGGATATAATGAAAAACTGTTTTTT

d_call: NA
v_call: TRBV6-5
j_call: TRBJ2-7
clone_size: once
cdr3_aa: CASRPTGGGYEQYF
cdr3_nt: TGTGCCAGCAGGCCCACAGGGGGAGGGTACGAGCAGTACTTC

d_call: NA
v_call: TRBV7-9
j_call: TRBJ2-1
clone_size: NA
cdr3_aa: CASSSLANEQFF
cdr3_nt: TGTGCCAGCAGCTCCCTGGCCAATGAGCAGTTCTTC

d_call: NA
v_call: TRBV4-3
j_call: TRBJ1-2
clone_size: once
cdr3_aa: CASSQDIGYGYTF
cdr3_nt: TGCGCCAGCAGCCAAGATATAGGTTATGGCTACACCTTC

d_call: NA
v_call: TRBV19
j_call: TRBJ2-2
clone_size: NA
cdr3_aa: CASNSNLGSGELFF
cdr3_nt: TGTGCCAGTAATTCGAATTTGGGGAGCGGGGAGCTGTTTTTT